This TCR beta chain comes out of a study of OX40 agonist ivuxolimab in advanced cancers. V lost 3 bases to trimming and J lost 5 bases, with 16 bases between them. The CDR3 is 15 residues long. Germline values: CDR1 MNHEY, CDR2 SMNVEV (reference sequence). Exclusion of a patient followed from autoimmune disease history or systemic immunosuppression. General study results and limits: Dose levels from 0.1 to 3.0 mg/kg saw CD4+ and CD8+ blood T cells expand clonally by week 6. No antigen was identified for the clonally expanded peripheral T cells.

To note about this clone: Its antigen is not identified.

This table comes from immunoSEQ multiplex PCR, and its TCRdb copy is limited to in-frame clones, with some not included. In the table there are roughly 44,000 clones, about 89% of which are singletons. This sequence was found in an adult with an advanced solid tumor such as melanoma, head and neck, liver or kidney cancer. The rearrangement links TRBV27 to TRBJ2-5; no definite D call. Sample: CD4+ or CD8+ T cells sorted from blood, taken in a trial of the OX40 agonist ivuxolimab. This chain's CDR3 is CASSFGPGFRETQYF. The CDR3 nucleotides read TGTGCCAGCAGTTTTGGCCCGGGCTTCCGGGAGACCCAGTACTTC.